Below are 12 T cell receptor beta chains sequenced from a single sample in a study of neoadjuvant nivolumab and ipilimumab in lung cancer. Data came from immunoSEQ multiplex PCR; TCRdb stores just in-frame clones and leaves some out. The top ten clones hold 2.5% to 3.5% of a sample with 40,000 or so clones, roughly 89% of them seen once. This specimen was peripheral blood, taken before neoadjuvant nivolumab, alone or with ipilimumab. All receptors derive from an adult with non-small cell lung cancer.

This chain links TRBV19 with TRBJ1-2, with D maybe TRBD1 (5 bases). Germline V CDR1 and CDR2: LNHDA, SQIVND (reference sequence). Trimming stripped 5 bases from V and 1 base from J, with 14 bases between. This CDR3 contains 15 residues. The DNA for the CDR3 is TGTGCCAGTAGTCCATCGGCCAGGGATAACTATGGCTACACCTTC. Protein product: CASSPSARDNYGYTF.

The chain joins TRBV7-2 to TRBJ2-7; the match to TRBD2 covers 8 bases. Trimming cost V 1 base and J 6 bases; bases outside gene matches: 8. Germline V gives CDR1 SGHTA, CDR2 FQGNSA. The CDR3 has 15 amino acids. CDR3 loop: CASSLVVGLVSEQYF. The CDR3 nucleotides read TGTGCCAGCAGCTTAGTTGTGGGACTAGTCTCCGAGCAGTACTTC. The whole variable domain, filled in from reference TRBV7-2 and TRBJ2-7, reads GAGVSQSPSNKVTEKGKDVELRCDPISGHTALYWYRQSLGQGLEFLIYFQGNSAPDKSGLPSDRFSAERTGGSVSTLTIQRTQQEDSAVYLCASSLVVGLVSEQYFGPGTRLTVT.

This clone was counted between two and nine times. The chain recombines TRBV10-3 with TRBJ2-2; 9 bases match TRBD2. Per germline, CDR1 ENHRY and CDR2 SYGVKD. V lost 5 bases, J lost 4 bases, and 2 bases stayed unmatched. CDR3 length: 14 amino acids. The CDR3 bases are TGTGCCATCAGTTCGGGACTAGCCACCGGGGAGCTGTTTTTT. Translated, it gives CAISSGLATGELFF.

The V call is TRBV6-5, the J call TRBJ2-1, with 10 bases aligning to TRBD2. Germline CDR1 and CDR2: MNHEY and SVGAGI. CDR3 length: 15 amino acids. V was pared by 7 bases and J by 10 bases, with 13 bases of the junction left unmatched. CDR3 in DNA: TGTGCCAGCAAAATTACCGGGACTAGCGCAAAAGAGCAGTTCTTC. As protein: CASKITGTSAKEQFF.

V gene TRBV5-1 combines with J gene TRBJ2-1; the match to TRBD1 covers 8 bases. CDR3 size: 15 residues. CDR1 and CDR2 from the germline V gene are SGHRS and YFSETQ. V dropped 4 bases and J dropped 9; count of bases not matched to a gene: 12. The CDR3 spells CASSADRDLLGEQFF. CDR3 nucleotide sequence: TGCGCCAGCAGCGCGGACAGGGATTTGTTGGGTGAGCAGTTCTTC.

The gene calls are TRBV27 and TRBJ1-2; TRBD1 matches at 9 bases. V dropped 5 bases and J dropped 3; count of bases not matched to a gene: 10. CDR3 size: 16 residues. CDR1 MNHEY and CDR2 SMNVEV come from the germline V gene (reference sequence). CDR3 sequence: CASSLTQGAGYYGYTF. For the CDR3, the DNA is TGTGCCAGCAGTCTAACACAGGGGGCAGGTTACTATGGCTACACCTTC.

The chain joins TRBV5-4 to TRBJ2-5, with D tentatively TRBD2 (6 bases). The V and J ends lost 4 bases and 5 bases respectively, with 12 bases between them. The germline V gene has CDR1 SGHNT and CDR2 YYREEE (reference sequence). The CDR3 totals 13 residues. DNA for the CDR3: TGTGCCAGCAGCCGGACGGAGGGGGAGACCCAGTACTTC. Its translation: CASSRTEGETQYF.

The chain couples TRBV7-9 to TRBJ2-5, with D maybe TRBD2 (5 bases). V lost 3 bases to trimming and J lost 1 base, with 21 bases between them. This CDR3 contains 18 residues. Germline loops: CDR1 SEHNR, CDR2 FQNEAQ (reference sequence). For the CDR3, the DNA is TGTGCCAGCAGCTTTTTCCCGGACCCTGGGAGACGCCAAGAGACCCAGTACTTC. This gives the protein CASSFFPDPGRRQETQYF.

The chain is built from TRBV9 and TRBJ1-2; 8 bases are a match to TRBD1. The germline V gene has CDR1 SGDLS and CDR2 YYNGEE. With V trimmed by 3 bases and J by 5 bases, 9 bases remained unmatched. There are 15 residues in the CDR3. The chain's CDR3 is CASSAGTGLTYGYTF. Here the CDR3 DNA reads TGTGCCAGCAGCGCCGGGACAGGTCTCACGTATGGCTACACCTTC.

In its sample, this clone was seen once. The chain carries TRBV30 and TRBJ2-3; maybe TRBD2 (6 bases). The CDR3 has 16 residues. CDR1 and CDR2 from the germline V gene are GTSNPN and SVGIG (reference sequence). Trimming left V 1 base short and J 4 bases short, with 18 bases between. The CDR3 DNA reads as TGTGCCTGGAGTGGAACTAGGGCCCCTAGCGCAGATACGCAGTATTTT. It is translated as CAWSGTRAPSADTQYF. Based on the CDR3 plus reference TRBV30 and TRBJ2-3, the full variable domain is SQTIHQWPATLVQPVGSPLSLECTVEGTSNPNLYWYRQAAGRGLQLLFYSVGIGQISSEVPQNLSASRPQDRQFILSSKKLLLSDSGFYLCAWSGTRAPSADTQYFGPGTRLTVL.

This clone was found a few times. The chain uses TRBV14 and TRBJ1-4; D ambiguous. CDR3 length equals 16 residues. Trimming pared 4 bases from V and 3 bases from J, leaving 15 bases between. Germline CDR1 is SGHDN and CDR2 is FVKESK. The CDR3 coding sequence is TGTGCCAGCAGCCCGGTTTACAGAACATCTAATGAAAAACTGTTTTTT. It translates to CASSPVYRTSNEKLFF.

The chain is built from TRBV6-5 and TRBJ1-1; 11 nucleotides match TRBD1. The V and J ends lost 6 bases and 7 bases, in that order; junction bases with no gene match: 4. Germline V gene data show CDR1 as MNHEY and CDR2 as SVGAGI. This CDR3 has 13 amino acids. The CDR3 sequence: CASREGQGVEAFF. DNA for the CDR3: TGTGCCAGCAGAGAGGGACAGGGGGTTGAAGCTTTCTTT.